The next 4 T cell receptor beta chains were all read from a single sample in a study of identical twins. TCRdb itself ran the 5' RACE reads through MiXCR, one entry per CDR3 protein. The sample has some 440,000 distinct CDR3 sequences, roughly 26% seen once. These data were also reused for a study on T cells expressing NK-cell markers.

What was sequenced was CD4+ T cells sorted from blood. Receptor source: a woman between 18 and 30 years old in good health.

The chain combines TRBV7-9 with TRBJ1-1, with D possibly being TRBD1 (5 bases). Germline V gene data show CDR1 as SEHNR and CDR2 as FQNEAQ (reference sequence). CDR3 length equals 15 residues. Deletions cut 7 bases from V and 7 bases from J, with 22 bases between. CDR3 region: CASKAQQGEKGEAFF. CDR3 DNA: TGTGCCAGCAAAGCGCAGCAGGGTGAGAAGGGTGAAGCTTTCTTT. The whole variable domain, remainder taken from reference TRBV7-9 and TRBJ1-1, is DTGVSQNPRHKITKRGQNVTFRCDPISEHNRLYWYRQTLGQGPEFLTYFQNEAQLEKSRLLSDRFSAERPKGSFSTLEIQRTEQGDSAMYLCASKAQQGEKGEAFFGQGTRLTVV.

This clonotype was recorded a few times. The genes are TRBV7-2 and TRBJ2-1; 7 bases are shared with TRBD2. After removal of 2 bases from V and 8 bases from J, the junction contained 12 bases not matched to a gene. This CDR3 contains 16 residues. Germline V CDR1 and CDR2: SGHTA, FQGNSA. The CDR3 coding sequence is TGTGCCAGCAGCTTAACATTGCTAGCGGTAGGCGATGAGCAGTTCTTC. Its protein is CASSLTLLAVGDEQFF.

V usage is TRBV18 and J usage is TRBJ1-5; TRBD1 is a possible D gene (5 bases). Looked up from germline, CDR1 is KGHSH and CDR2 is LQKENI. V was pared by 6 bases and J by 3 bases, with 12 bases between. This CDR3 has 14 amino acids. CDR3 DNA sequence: TGTGCCAGCTCGGAACAGGATTCCAATCAGCCCCAGCATTTT. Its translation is CASSEQDSNQPQHF.

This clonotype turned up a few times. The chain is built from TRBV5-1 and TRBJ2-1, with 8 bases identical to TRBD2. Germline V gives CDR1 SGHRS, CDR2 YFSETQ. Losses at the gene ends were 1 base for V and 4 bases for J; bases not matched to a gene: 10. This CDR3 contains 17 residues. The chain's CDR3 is CASSLLHTSGEYNEQFF. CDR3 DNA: TGCGCCAGCAGCTTGCTCCATACTAGCGGAGAGTACAATGAGCAGTTCTTC.